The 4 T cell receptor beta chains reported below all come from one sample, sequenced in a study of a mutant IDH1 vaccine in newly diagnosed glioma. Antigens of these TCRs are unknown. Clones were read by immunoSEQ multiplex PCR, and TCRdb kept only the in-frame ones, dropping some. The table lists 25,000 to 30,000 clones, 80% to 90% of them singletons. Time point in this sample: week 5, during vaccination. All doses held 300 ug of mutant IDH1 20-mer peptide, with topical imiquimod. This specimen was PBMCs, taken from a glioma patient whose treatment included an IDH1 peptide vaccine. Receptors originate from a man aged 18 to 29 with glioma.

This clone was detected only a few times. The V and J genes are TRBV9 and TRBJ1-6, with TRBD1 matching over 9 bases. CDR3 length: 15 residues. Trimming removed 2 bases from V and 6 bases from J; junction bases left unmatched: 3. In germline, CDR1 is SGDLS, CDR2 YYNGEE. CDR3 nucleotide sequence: TGTGCCAGCAGCGTCCGGGACAGGGCTAATTCACCCCTCCACTTT. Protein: CASSVRDRANSPLHF.

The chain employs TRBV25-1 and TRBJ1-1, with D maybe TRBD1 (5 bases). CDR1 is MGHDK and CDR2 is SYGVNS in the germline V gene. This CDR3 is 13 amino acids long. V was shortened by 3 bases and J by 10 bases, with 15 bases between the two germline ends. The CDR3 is CASSDPGQGRAFF. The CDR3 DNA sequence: TGTGCCAGCAGTGATCCGGGGCAGGGAAGAGCTTTCTTT.

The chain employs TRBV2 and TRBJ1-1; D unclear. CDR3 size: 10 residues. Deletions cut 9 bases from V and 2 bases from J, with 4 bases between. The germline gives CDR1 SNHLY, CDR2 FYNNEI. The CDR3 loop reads CASLNTEAFF. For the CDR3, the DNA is TGTGCCAGTTTAAACACTGAAGCTTTCTTT.

The CDR3 nucleotides are TGCAGCACCACAGATACGCAGTATTTT. Amino acids: CSTTDTQYF. V and J are TRBV29-1 and TRBJ2-3; D unclear. Germline V lookup: CDR1 SQVTM, CDR2 ANQGSEA. The V and J ends lost 8 bases and 2 bases respectively, with 2 bases between them. The CDR3 covers 9 residues.